The 13 T cell receptor beta chains below come from one sample, sequenced in a study of shared clonotypes between healthy human individuals. Clones were read by immunoSEQ multiplex PCR, and TCRdb kept only the in-frame ones, dropping some. Of around 2.1 million clones listed, just over 90% are singletons. CD8 cells regarded as naive lacked CD45RO, were positively chosen for CCR7, and omitted terminally differentiated effector memory CD45RA+ cells. Sequencing was carried out using naive CD8+ T cells from PBMCs. The origin of the receptors is a man aged 18 to 29 in good health. Some clones in this sample may be carry-over from other donors' samples.

This sequence joins TRBV7-9 and TRBJ2-7, with a tentative D call TRBD2 (5 bases). CDR3 length: 15 residues. Deletions cut 3 bases from V and 0 bases from J, with 12 bases between. Germline CDR1 SEHNR, CDR2 FQNEAQ (reference sequence). The CDR3 DNA is TGTGCCAGCAGCTTCGGCGGGCTCCCCTCCTACGAGCAGTACTTC. It translates to CASSFGGLPSYEQYF.

V is TRBV13 and J is TRBJ1-1, with a weak D call TRBD1 (5 bases). The CDR3 length is 15 residues. Deletions cut 5 bases from V and 1 base from J, with 14 bases between. Per the germline V gene, CDR1 is PRHDT and CDR2 is FYEKMQ (reference sequence). CDR3 in amino acids: CASSPLGGGNTEAFF. CDR3 nucleotide sequence: TGTGCCAGCAGCCCCCTCGGGGGGGGGAACACTGAAGCTTTCTTT.

V gene TRBV27 combines with J gene TRBJ2-7; maybe TRBD2 (7 bases). V dropped 6 bases and J dropped 2 bases, with 14 bases sitting between them. The CDR3 sequence is 14 residues long. CDR1 MNHEY and CDR2 SMNVEV come from the germline V gene (reference sequence). CDR3 DNA sequence: TGTGCCAGCAGCGGGGGCGGGGGAACCTACGAGCAGTACTTC. Amino acids: CASSGGGGTYEQYF.

J is TRBJ1-1 and V is TRBV15, with D uncertain. The germline CDR1 and CDR2 sequences are LNHNV and YYDKDF (reference sequence). Trimming took off 3 bases at V and 0 bases at J, with 8 bases between the two ends. This CDR3 is built from 14 residues. Here the CDR3 DNA reads TGTGCCACCAGCAGTGATGGTATGAACACTGAAGCTTTCTTT. This encodes CATSSDGMNTEAFF. The variable domain in full, with the rest retrieved from reference TRBV15 and TRBJ1-1, is DAMVIQNPRYQVTQFGKPVTLSCSQTLNHNVMYWYQQKSSQAPKLLFHYYDKDFNNEADTPDNFQSRRPNTSFCFLDIRSPGLGDTAMYLCATSSDGMNTEAFFGQGTRLTVV.

Details on this clone: Other DNA sequences of this sample code for an identical CDR3. The chain has TRBV19 and TRBJ1-1, with D uncertain. CDR3 length equals 13 residues. V lost 7 bases to trimming and J lost 0 bases, with 9 bases between them. The germline gives CDR1 LNHDA, CDR2 SQIVND (reference sequence). The chain's CDR3 is CASKAGLNTEAFF. The CDR3 DNA is TGTGCCAGTAAGGCGGGGTTGAACACTGAAGCTTTCTTT. The full variable domain, rest sourced from reference TRBV19 and TRBJ1-1, is DGGITQSPKYLFRKEGQNVTLSCEQNLNHDAMYWYRQDPGQGLRLIYYSQIVNDFQKGDIAEGYSVSREKKESFPLTVTSAQKNPTAFYLCASKAGLNTEAFFGQGTRLTVV.

The chain combines TRBV28 with TRBJ2-7; TRBD2 aligns across 12 bases. The CDR3 is 16 amino acids. Germline CDR1 and CDR2: MDHEN and SYDVKM. V shed 5 bases and J 2 bases; nucleotides not matched to a gene: 7. The CDR3 loop reads CASSPPGLAGPYEQYF. In DNA form, the CDR3 reads TGTGCCAGCAGTCCTCCGGGACTAGCGGGTCCCTACGAGCAGTACTTC.

The chain links TRBV7-9 to TRBJ2-5, with D hard to call. Germline V CDR1 and CDR2: SEHNR, FQNEAQ (reference sequence). The CDR3 length is 14 residues. The V gene lost 0 bases and the J gene lost 5 bases, with 10 bases spanning the gap. The CDR3 sequence: CASSLAFMGETQYF. CDR3 bases: TGTGCCAGCAGCTTAGCCTTTATGGGGGAGACCCAGTACTTC.

The rearrangement links TRBV5-1 to TRBJ2-7; maybe TRBD1 (6 bases). This CDR3 is built from 14 residues. Trimming pared 1 base from V and 2 bases from J, leaving 10 bases between. Germline V gene lookup returns CDR1 SGHRS and CDR2 YFSETQ. CDR3 protein: CASSLYGQTYEQYF. CDR3 coding DNA: TGCGCCAGCAGCTTGTACGGACAGACCTACGAGCAGTACTTC. The full variable domain, rest sourced from reference TRBV5-1 and TRBJ2-7, is KAGVTQTPRYLIKTRGQQVTLSCSPISGHRSVSWYQQTPGQGLQFLFEYFSETQRNKGNFPGRFSGRQFSNSRSEMNVSTLELGDSALYLCASSLYGQTYEQYFGPGTRLTVT.

For this clone: Other nucleotide sequences from this sample produce the same CDR3. V usage is TRBV9 and J usage is TRBJ1-1; D unclear. CDR1 and CDR2 (germline): SGDLS, YYNGEE. CDR3 length: 13 residues. V was shortened by 2 bases and J by 5 bases, with 10 bases between the two germline ends. As DNA, the CDR3 is TGTGCCAGCAGCGTGGGAAGTGGGACTGAAGCTTTCTTT. Protein sequence: CASSVGSGTEAFF.

Written as DNA, the CDR3 is TGTGCCAGCAGCGCGGGTTACTATGAGCAGTTCTTC. Translation: CASSAGYYEQFF. The rearrangement joins TRBV9 to TRBJ2-1, with no clear D. CDR1 is SGDLS, CDR2 YYNGEE, per germline. Trimming removed 3 bases from V and 8 bases from J, with 9 bases in between. The CDR3 totals 12 residues.

J is TRBJ2-7 and V is TRBV6-1; 12 bases match TRBD2. This CDR3 has 14 residues. V was pared by 7 bases and J by 0 bases, with 1 base of the junction left unmatched. Looked up from germline, CDR1 is MNHNS and CDR2 is SASEGT. The CDR3, as DNA: TGTGCCAGCAAGACTAGCGGGAGCTCCTACGAGCAGTACTTC. It is translated as CASKTSGSSYEQYF.

The DNA for the CDR3 is TGTGCCAGCAGCTCACCTATAGCGGGAGCCCGTGTCACCGGGGAGCTGTTTTTT. Protein product: CASSSPIAGARVTGELFF. The J gene is TRBJ2-2, the V gene TRBV9, with 9 bases lining up with TRBD2. V shed 4 bases and J 4 bases; nucleotides not matched to a gene: 14. CDR3 length: 18 amino acids. Germline-derived CDR1 and CDR2 are SGDLS and YYNGEE.

The genes are TRBV4-1 and TRBJ1-3; the D is unclear. Germline V gene sequence: CDR1 MGHRA, CDR2 YSYEKL. This CDR3 has 15 residues. Trimming removed 4 bases at V and 0 bases at J, with 10 bases between. The CDR3 DNA reads TGCGCCAGCAGCCCCAAGGGTAGCTCTGGAAACACCATATATTTT. Translated, it gives CASSPKGSSGNTIYF.